Described below is a single TCR beta chain sequence and its context. Its target is unknown. This CDR3 contains 15 residues. V gave up 0 bases and J gave up 5 bases; unmatched junction bases: 5. Per the germline V gene, CDR1 is SGHRS and CDR2 is YFSETQ. This entry is derived from a study of cytomegalovirus exposure and HLA in healthy donors. Study results and limitations: Investigators reported under 200 TCR beta chains as tied to cytomegalovirus. The authors confirmed in vitro that a few CMV-associated chains were specific for CMV antigens. In a later analysis, first-cohort TCR clusters were found to tend to co-occur in the 130 or so validation repertoires. Most TCR sequences proved rare, with some public TCRs found in many donors.

The protocol was immunoSEQ multiplex PCR, while the TCRdb copy is restricted to in-frame clones and leaves out a portion. This repertoire shows more than 140,000 clones, roughly nine tenths found once; its top ten account for 2.5% to 4%. V gene TRBV5-1 combines with J gene TRBJ2-1; 7 bases match TRBD2. The clonotype originates from a woman younger than 30 in good health and CMV-seropositive. The source material was PBMCs. The CDR3 loop is CASSLGLADNNEQFF. In DNA, the CDR3 is TGCGCCAGCAGCTTGGGGCTAGCGGATAACAATGAGCAGTTCTTC.